This T cell receptor (beta chain) was identified during a study of blood T cell repertoires in COVID-19. About the study: From the United States, Italy and Spain came samples of acute and convalescent COVID-19. The cDNA or gDNA used as material had been derived from T cells, B-cell-depleted T cells, or PBMCs.

The data were produced by immunoSEQ multiplex PCR, yet TCRdb's version contains in-frame clones alone and is incomplete. This sample has some 100,000 clones, with approximately 84% found just once. The CDR3 runs 15 residues. From germline, CDR1 is MGHDK and CDR2 SYGVNS. The ends were cut back, 3 bases at V and 6 bases at J, with 15 bases in the middle. This chain uses TRBV25-1 with TRBJ2-1; D perhaps matches TRBD1 (5 bases). This clonotype was sampled from a man between 60 and 70 years old with acute or convalescent COVID-19. The sample taken for sequencing was peripheral blood. CDR3 sequence reads: CASSDLSRQRNEQFF. The CDR3 DNA follows: TGTGCCAGCAGTGATCTTTCCCGACAGCGCAATGAGCAGTTCTTC.